The rows below give T cell receptor beta chains drawn from one sample of a study of cytomegalovirus exposure and HLA in healthy donors. Using immunoSEQ multiplex PCR, the repertoire was profiled, and TCRdb retains in-frame clones only, with some absent. The data hold 200,000 to 300,000 clones, with about four fifths observed a single time. The material sequenced was PBMCs. The receptors shown here come from a woman in her 40s in good health and CMV-seropositive. Each CDR3 is given with its conserved first and last residue. The order of the fields is J gene, clone size, V gene, CDR3 protein. Clone size is given for some rows only: seen once, a few or many times, or a class if the clone is expanded.

TRBJ1-2	once	TRBV10-3	CAISDVGSYGYTF
TRBJ2-5	.	TRBV5-8	CASSLRGGGETQYF
TRBJ1-1	.	TRBV29-1	CSGSGTGRTEAFF
TRBJ1-2	.	TRBV30	CAWSVARVDGYTF
TRBJ1-1	.	TRBV2	CASRDTENTEAFF
TRBJ2-1	.	TRBV5-4	CASSLELAGNEQFF
TRBJ2-3	.	TRBV7-8	CASSPGTSSTDTQYF
TRBJ2-7	once	TRBV7-2	CASSPGYQQYF
TRBJ2-7	few	TRBV7-9	CASSPGEVPYEQYF
TRBJ2-7	.	TRBV5-6	CASSLQFLNEQYF
TRBJ2-7	.	TRBV30	CAWANQGAEQYF
TRBJ2-7	.	TRBV9	CASNDGTVSYEQYF
TRBJ1-5	.	TRBV6-1	CASSDLPGGNQPQHF
TRBJ2-3	.	TRBV28	CASSLWETGSSTDTQYF
TRBJ2-3	.	TRBV7-3	CASSPGTSGRDTQYF
TRBJ2-1	once	TRBV9	CASSVGPLGGRTNNEQFF
TRBJ1-1	once	TRBV6-5	CASSQQGVRTEAFF
TRBJ2-1	.	TRBV11-2	CASSLGGQDNEQFF
TRBJ1-2	.	TRBV19	CASSIQRVVGDGYTF
TRBJ2-2	once	TRBV7-9	CASSLRLLADTGELFF
TRBJ1-2	.	TRBV5-4	CASSLSRVYGYTF
TRBJ2-3	.	TRBV15	CATSRVLAQDTQYF
TRBJ1-2	.	TRBV6-6	CASRRPGQGRGYGYTF
TRBJ1-3	.	TRBV6-1	CASFPGGSGNTIYF
.	.	TRBV28	CASSTLSPPEQYF